Below, 3 T cell receptor beta chains from the same sample are listed, as sequenced in a study of regulatory T cells in long-lasting Graves disease. Building the TCR beta libraries relied on iRepertoire HTBI primers, and CDR3 regions underwent Arm-PCR. TCRdb re-derived calls from the multiplex PCR reads in MiXCR, one entry per CDR3 protein. Of nearly 350,000 distinct CDR3 sequences in the sample, around 19% are singletons; the top ten hold approximately 31%. Time point here: persistent/refractory GD, antithyroid drugs over 5 years with positive TRAb. PBMC-derived RNA was used for the TCR library. Sequences were derived from peripheral blood mononuclear cells (PBMCs), sampled when the disease was refractory, from a patient treated with antithyroid drugs. These receptors all come from a female donor with Graves disease.

A note on this clonotype: This may be a read error: a much more frequent sequence differs by one nucleotide. The chain uses TRBV20-1 and TRBJ1-2; D uncertain. The length of the CDR3 is 12 residues. Germline CDR1 is DFQATT and CDR2 is SNEGSKA (reference sequence). Trimming removed 6 bases at V and 12 bases at J, with 20 bases between. The CDR3 DNA follows: TGCAGTGCGCCGGGAGGGCGAGGAGGCCACACCTTC. Residues: CSAPGGRGGHTF.

The rearrangement links TRBV30 to TRBJ2-7; the D gene is possibly TRBD1 (5 bases). This CDR3 comprises 15 residues. Germline V gene sequence: CDR1 GTSNPN, CDR2 SVGIG (reference sequence). The V end was cut by 1 base, the J end by 0 bases, with 13 bases between. CDR3 DNA: TGTGCCTGGAGTGGTGGGGCGGTGAGCTCCTACGAGCAGTACTTC. Translation gives CAWSGGAVSSYEQYF.

The gene calls are TRBV27 and TRBJ1-5; TRBD1 might be the D (5 bases). With 5 bases removed from V and 3 bases from J, the gap between germline ends came to 11 bases. CDR3 length: 14 amino acids. CDR1 and CDR2 from the germline V gene are MNHEY and SMNVEV (reference sequence). The CDR3 coding sequence is TGTGCCAGCAGTGACCGGGACCACAATCAGCCCCAGCATTTT. Translating it yields CASSDRDHNQPQHF.